The TCR beta chain described here comes from a study of blood T cell repertoires in COVID-19. Across the whole study: Sources were T cells, B-cell-depleted T cells, or PBMCs; the material itself was cDNA or gDNA.

Trimming removed 4 bases from V and 4 bases from J, with 10 bases in between. CDR3 length equals 13 residues. Germline V gene sequence: CDR1 SGHNT, CDR2 YENEEA. Seattle cases were enrolled at active infection and followed longitudinally. As originally analysed: Reference gene primer amplification gave estimated nucleated cell counts. Sequencing used immunoSEQ multiplex PCR; TCRdb keeps in-frame clones, though not all of them. The DNA was the basis for D and trimming; V, J and clone size are from that table. The table records about 260,000 clones, approximately 86% of them present only once. The V gene is TRBV11-3, the J gene TRBJ1-1; D possibly corresponds to TRBD1 (5 bases). The TCR comes from a woman aged 55-70 years with COVID-19, enrolled during active disease. Material: peripheral blood. The CDR3 nucleotides read TGTGCCAGCAGCTGGACACGCGGCACTGAAGCTTTCTTT. It yields the protein CASSWTRGTEAFF. Full variable domain (outside the CDR3, taken from reference TRBV11-3 and TRBJ1-1): EAGVVQSPRYKIIEKKQPVAFWCNPISGHNTLYWYLQNLGQGPELLIRYENEEAVDDSQLPKDRFSAERLKGVDSTLKIQPAELGDSAVYLCASSWTRGTEAFFGQGTRLTVV.